The clone carrying this T cell receptor beta chain showed up just a few times. Antigen: not known. This record comes from a study of tumour-infiltrating T cells in Burkitt lymphoma. The overall study: The Burkitt lymphoma cohort spanned all epidemiological subtypes. Survival, overall and progression-free, tracked with productive clonality. Notes on the study in general: Many Burkitt lymphoma patients shared several public clonotypes.

Libraries were prepared by immunoSEQ multiplex PCR; TCRdb keeps only in-frame clonotypes and omits some of them. The repertoire includes 4,500 to 5,000 clones, around an eighth of them detected once, and about a quarter sits in the top ten. Germline assignment: CDR1 SGHVS and CDR2 FQNEAQ. Trimming shortened V by 2 bases and J by 0 bases, and 8 bases separated the two germline ends. The CDR3 covers 14 residues. The sample consisted of tumor tissue. This sequence originates from a human donor with Burkitt lymphoma. The V and J genes are TRBV7-8 and TRBJ2-7, with D perhaps matching TRBD1 (6 bases). This chain's CDR3 is CASSLTGYSYEQYF. CDR3 DNA: TGTGCCAGCAGCTTAACAGGGTACTCCTACGAGCAGTACTTC.